This T cell receptor beta chain came from a study of shared clonotypes between healthy human individuals. The authors ran the assay at deep level. TCRdb's table, derived via immunoSEQ multiplex PCR, lists solely in-frame clones and lacks some. The sample records about 2.4 million clones, 93% being singletons. General study points: Among donors, clonotype sharing was expected to be affected by sequencing depth. Naive subsets, compared against memory subsets, generally had larger estimated richness values.

Adults of Caucasian background living in Nashville, Tennessee made up all donors. The CDR3 extends over 11 amino acids. V was clipped by 8 bases and J by 6 bases, with 11 bases between them. CDR1 and CDR2 from the germline V gene are SGHTA and FQGTGA. For this clone: Its antigen remains unidentified.

The sequence was collected from a man aged 18-30 years in good health. Some clones in this sample may be carry-over from other donors' samples. The rearrangement joins TRBV7-3 to TRBJ2-7, with D possibly matching TRBD1 (5 bases). Sequencing was done on a sample of naive CD4+ T cells from PBMCs. As for subset: CD45RA+ positively selected. The CDR3 DNA follows: TGTGCCAGCCGGCAGGGTGGCGAGCAGTACTTC. This translates into CASRQGGEQYF. Based on the CDR3 plus reference TRBV7-3 and TRBJ2-7, the full variable domain is GAGVSQTPSNKVTEKGKYVELRCDPISGHTALYWYRQSLGQGPEFLIYFQGTGAADDSGLPNDRFFAVRPEGSVSTLKIQRTERGDSAVYLCASRQGGEQYFGPGTRLTVT.